These 16 T cell receptor beta chains were sequenced from one sample in a study of blood T cells in healthy people across ages. A sample-barcoded 5' primer and a J-beta primer mix were used in a second PCR of about 6 to 11 cycles. In TCRdb, the 5' RACE reads were re-called with MiXCR into one record per CDR3 protein. Of 780,000 or so distinct CDR3 sequences in the sample, 20% to 30% are singletons; the top ten hold more than 3%. The data also belong to a second study, concerning T cells of mothers and their children.

Material for sequencing was blood. Receptors originate from a boy aged 5-17 years in good health.

This rearrangement joins TRBV4-3 to TRBJ1-6; D not resolved. The CDR3 is 12 residues long. V was clipped by 3 bases and J by 9 bases, with 6 bases between them. In germline, CDR1 is LGHNA, CDR2 YSLEER. Here the CDR3 reads CASSQGGSPLHF. The CDR3 coding sequence is TGCGCCAGCAGCCAGGGAGGTTCACCCCTCCACTTT.

The chain carries TRBV20-1 and TRBJ2-7; 9 bases agree with TRBD1. Trimming at V came to 0 bases and at J to 2 bases, leaving 5 bases not matched to a gene. The germline V gene has CDR1 DFQATT and CDR2 SNEGSKA (reference sequence). CDR3 length: 15 amino acids. The CDR3, as DNA: TGCAGTGCTAGAGAGCGTGGGACAGGGACCTACGAGCAGTACTTC. Amino acids: CSARERGTGTYEQYF.

This clonotype appeared a few times. V usage is TRBV6-6 and J usage is TRBJ2-3, with TRBD2 identical over 8 bases. Germline V gene lookup returns CDR1 MNHNY and CDR2 SVGAGI (reference sequence). The CDR3 has 15 residues. Trimming removed 7 bases from V and 2 bases from J; junction bases left unmatched: 8. CDR3 region: CASTDSGTPTDTQYF. The CDR3 region has the DNA TGTGCCAGCACCGATAGCGGGACCCCCACAGATACGCAGTATTTT.

The chain has TRBV5-1 and TRBJ1-1; tentative D call: TRBD1 (6 bases). Germline CDR1 and CDR2: SGHRS and YFSETQ. The CDR3 contains 14 residues. The V and J ends lost 6 bases and 2 bases respectively, with 14 bases between them. The CDR3: CASTPKDSNTEAFF. The CDR3 DNA reads TGCGCCAGCACTCCAAAGGACAGTAACACTGAAGCTTTCTTT. Full variable domain (outside the CDR3, taken from reference TRBV5-1 and TRBJ1-1): KAGVTQTPRYLIKTRGQQVTLSCSPISGHRSVSWYQQTPGQGLQFLFEYFSETQRNKGNFPGRFSGRQFSNSRSEMNVSTLELGDSALYLCASTPKDSNTEAFFGQGTRLTVV.

This chain joins TRBV5-1 and TRBJ2-1, with D possibly TRBD1 on 7 matching bases. Germline CDR1 SGHRS, CDR2 YFSETQ. With 4 bases removed from V and 0 bases from J, the gap between germline ends came to 20 bases. The CDR3 totals 18 residues. The CDR3 DNA reads as TGCGCCAGCAGCCAGGGAGACAGGGACTCCTACTCCTACAATGAGCAGTTCTTC. This gives the protein CASSQGDRDSYSYNEQFF.

The rearrangement joins TRBV29-1 to TRBJ1-5; D remains ambiguous. Germline CDR1 is SQVTM and CDR2 is ANQGSEA. The CDR3 extends over 13 amino acids. V was pared by 4 bases and J by 3 bases, with 10 bases between. The CDR3 here is CSVGLGANQPQHF. In nucleotides, the CDR3 is TGCAGCGTTGGTCTAGGCGCCAATCAGCCCCAGCATTTT.

This sequence joins TRBV21-1 and TRBJ2-7. TRBV21-1 is flagged as a pseudogene. CDR3 length equals 14 residues. The CDR3 reads CASRMRLARYEQYF. The DNA for the CDR3 is TGTGCCAGCAGGATGCGGCTTGCCCGCTACGAGCAGTACTTC.

This clonotype showed up just a few times. The chain has TRBV29-1 and TRBJ2-7, with a possible D match to TRBD1 (6 bases). Germline V CDR1 and CDR2: SQVTM, ANQGSEA. V lost 1 base and J 2 bases, leaving 9 bases between the germline ends. This CDR3 region has 13 residues. For the CDR3, the DNA is TGCAGCGTTGAAGTTTCAGGGGCCTACGAGCAGTACTTC. Its protein is CSVEVSGAYEQYF.

The chain joins TRBV20-1 to TRBJ1-1; D ambiguous. The ends were cut back, 5 bases at V and 3 bases at J, with 16 bases in the middle. Germline V gene lookup returns CDR1 DFQATT and CDR2 SNEGSKA (reference sequence). There are 14 residues in the CDR3. The DNA of the CDR3 is TGCAGTGCTCCACGAGAATCAGGTGACACTGAAGCTTTCTTT. This codes for CSAPRESGDTEAFF.

The rearrangement links TRBV7-8 to TRBJ2-5; D perhaps matches TRBD1 (6 bases). The end of the DNA is better explained by TRBJ2-7, so the J call may be wrong. Germline CDR1 reads SGHVS; CDR2 reads FQNEAQ. The CDR3 covers 14 residues. In DNA, the CDR3 is TGTGCCAGCAGCTTAGGTGACAGGTTCTACGAGCAGTACTTC. This sequence encodes CASSLGDRFYEQYF.

To note about this clonotype: At one of its ends the junction is not consistent with the germline gene, which may arise from a read error. The chain employs TRBV28 and TRBJ2-2; tentatively, D is TRBD2 (5 bases). Germline V gene lookup returns CDR1 MDHEN and CDR2 SYDVKM. The CDR3 totals 13 residues. The CDR3 here is CASSFPGAGELSF. The DNA for the CDR3 is TGTGCCAGCAGTTTCCCCGGAGCCGGGGAGCTGTCTTTT.

This clonotype was observed many times. The chain couples TRBV6-2 or TRBV6-3 to TRBJ2-7, with 7 bases fitting TRBD1. Germline V CDR1 and CDR2: MNHEY, SVGEGT. Trimming removed 6 bases from V and 2 bases from J; junction bases left unmatched: 4. CDR3 length equals 13 residues. CDR3 amino acids: CASSPTGPYEQYF. CDR3 DNA: TGTGCCAGCAGCCCGACAGGGCCCTACGAGCAGTACTTC.

This clonotype has at least ten counts. The chain couples TRBV7-2 to TRBJ2-3; D uncertain. Germline loops: CDR1 SGHTA, CDR2 FQGNSA. The V gene lost 2 bases and the J gene lost 0 bases, with 9 bases spanning the gap. The CDR3 is made up of 15 amino acids. The CDR3 sequence: CASSLNLASTDTQYF. The CDR3 nucleotides are TGTGCCAGCAGCTTAAATCTGGCTAGCACAGATACGCAGTATTTT.

The rearrangement uses TRBV20-1 and TRBJ1-2, with TRBD1 matching 7 bases. The J segment lost 8 bases and the V segment lost 5 bases, leaving 11 bases of the junction unmatched. Germline V lookup: CDR1 DFQATT, CDR2 SNEGSKA (reference sequence). The length of the CDR3 is 13 residues. CDR3 in DNA: TGCAGTGCTTCTGACGACAGGGTCTCCGGCTACACCTTC. Translating it yields CSASDDRVSGYTF.

This clonotype was detected only a few times. The gene calls are TRBV12-3 or TRBV12-4 and TRBJ2-1; D is unclear. CDR3 length: 12 residues. The V and J ends lost 3 bases and 6 bases respectively, with 6 bases between them. The CDR3 bases are TGTGCCAGCAGTTTCGGCAGCAATGAGCAGTTCTTC. It is translated as CASSFGSNEQFF.

The CDR3 region has the DNA TGCAGTGCTAGACCTTGGACTAGCGGGAGCGAGGAGACCCAGTACTTC. It codes for CSARPWTSGSEETQYF. V gene TRBV20-1 combines with J gene TRBJ2-5; TRBD2 matches 13 bases. V was pared by 2 bases and J by 5 bases, with 8 bases of the junction left unmatched. Germline values: CDR1 DFQATT, CDR2 SNEGSKA (reference sequence). This CDR3 contains 16 residues.